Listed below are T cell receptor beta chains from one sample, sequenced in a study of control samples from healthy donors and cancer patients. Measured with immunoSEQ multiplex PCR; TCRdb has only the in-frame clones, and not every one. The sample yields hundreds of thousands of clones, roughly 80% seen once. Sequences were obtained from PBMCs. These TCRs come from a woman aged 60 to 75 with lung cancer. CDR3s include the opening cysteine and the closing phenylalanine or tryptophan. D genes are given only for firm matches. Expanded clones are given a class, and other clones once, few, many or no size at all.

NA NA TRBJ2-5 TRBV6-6 TGTGCCAGCAGTTACTGGGGGGAGACCCAGTACTTC CASSYWGETQYF
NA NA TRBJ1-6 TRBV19 TGTGCCAGTAGTTCCGCCGGACGGGATTCACCCCTCCACTTT CASSSAGRDSPLHF
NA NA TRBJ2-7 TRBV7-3 TGTGCCAGCAGCCTATGGGGCCGGAGCCACGAGCAGTACTTC CASSLWGRSHEQYF
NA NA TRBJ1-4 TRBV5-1 TGCGCCAGCAGCTTCGGACAGAATGAAAAACTGTTTTTT CASSFGQNEKLFF
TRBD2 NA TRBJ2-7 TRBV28 TGTGCCAGCAGTTCCCTCGGGGGGAGCGAGTACGAGCAGTACTTC CASSSLGGSEYEQYF
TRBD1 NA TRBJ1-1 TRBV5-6 TGTGCCAGCAGCTTGGGGACAGGGGCTGAAGCTTTCTTT CASSLGTGAEAFF
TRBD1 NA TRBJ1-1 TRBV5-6 TGTGCCAGCAGTTATACAGGGGGCACTGAAGCTTTCTTT CASSYTGGTEAFF
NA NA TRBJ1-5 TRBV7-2 TGTGCCAGCAGCAGAAGTAACCAGCCCCAGCATTTT CASSRSNQPQHF
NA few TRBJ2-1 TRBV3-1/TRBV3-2 TGTGCCAGCAGCCAAATGCCGGGTTCGAGTGAGCAGTTCTTC CASSQMPGSSEQFF
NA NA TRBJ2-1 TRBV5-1 TGCGCCAGCAGCTTGGAGGGGAGCTCCTACAATGAGCAGTTCTTC CASSLEGSSYNEQFF
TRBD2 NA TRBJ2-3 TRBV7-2 TGTGCCAGCAGGTACCGCGGGGGGAGGACAGATACGCAGTATTTT CASRYRGGRTDTQYF
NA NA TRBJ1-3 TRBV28 TGTGCCAGCATGGGAGGGGGAGAATATTCCGGAAACACCATATATTTT CASMGGGEYSGNTIYF
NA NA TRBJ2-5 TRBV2 TGTGCCAGCAGTGGACGGGACGGAGAGACCCAGTACTTC CASSGRDGETQYF
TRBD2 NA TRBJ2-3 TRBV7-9 TGTGCCAGCAGCCCCCGTCGGGAAGCGGGAGTTCTCGATACGCAGTATTTT CASSPRREAGVLDTQYF
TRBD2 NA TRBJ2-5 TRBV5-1 TGCGCCAGCAGCGTACGGGCTACGGGGGGCCAAGAGACCCAGTACTTC CASSVRATGGQETQYF
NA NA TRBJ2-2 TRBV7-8 TGTGCCAGCAGTGCGACACCGTGGGACACCGGGGAGCTGTTTTTT CASSATPWDTGELFF
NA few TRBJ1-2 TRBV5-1 TGCGCCAGCAGCTTGGAAGGGCGGGCTGCGGGCTACACCTTC CASSLEGRAAGYTF
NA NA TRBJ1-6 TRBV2 TGTGCCAGCAGTGAAGGAGTGTACCGGGTTTCACCCCTCCACTTT CASSEGVYRVSPLHF